This TCR beta chain was found in a study of blood T cells in healthy people across ages. The CDR3 is made up of 15 amino acids. Germline CDR1 is MDHEN and CDR2 is SYDVKM. There were at least 6 micrograms of total RNA extracted from every sample. Combining a sample-barcoded 5' primer with a J-beta primer mix, a second PCR ran for about 6 to 11 cycles. Each cDNA molecule was tagged by a template-switch adaptor that had 12 random nucleotides. TCRdb re-derived calls from the 5' RACE reads in MiXCR, one entry per CDR3 protein. The data hold 600,000 to 650,000 distinct CDR3 sequences, with 58% observed a single time.

This receptor was identified in a man aged 55 to 70 in good health. The source material was blood. J is TRBJ2-5 and V is TRBV28, with 11 positions matching TRBD1. TRBJ2-7 matches the DNA end more closely, so the J call is doubtful. Written as DNA, the CDR3 is TGTGCCAGCAGCGCCGGGACAGGGGGTGATTACGAGCAGTACTTC. It is translated as CASSAGTGGDYEQYF.